Listed below are T cell receptor beta chains from one sample, sequenced in a study of blood T cell repertoires in COVID-19. Measured with immunoSEQ multiplex PCR; TCRdb has only the in-frame clones, and not every one. The top ten clones hold approximately 12% of a sample with approximately 210,000 clones, roughly 82% of them seen once. Sequenced input: peripheral blood. The receptors were gathered from a middle-aged woman with acute or convalescent COVID-19. The CDR3 runs from the conserved cysteine through the conserved F or W. Fields, in order: J gene, V gene, D gene, clone size, CDR3 DNA, CDR3 protein. The D gene is left open where the match is weak. The size entry is marked missing in some rows and otherwise reads once, few, many or a size class.

TRBJ1-4 | TRBV30 | TRBD1 | - | TGTGCCTGTGACAGGGGGTTATTGGTGACTAATGAAAAACTGTTTTTT | CACDRGLLVTNEKLFF
TRBJ1-2 | TRBV6-5 | TRBD1 | - | TGTGCCAGCAGAAGGACAGGGGTTGGATATGGCTACACCTTC | CASRRTGVGYGYTF
TRBJ2-2 | TRBV11-2 | - | once | TGTGCCAGCAGCTTTCTACCTACCGGGGAGCTGTTTTTT | CASSFLPTGELFF
TRBJ2-1 | TRBV7-7 | TRBD1 | - | TGTGCCAGCAGCCCGACTTGGACAGGGGATGAGCAGTTCTTC | CASSPTWTGDEQFF
TRBJ2-1 | TRBV6-6 | - | - | TGTGCCAGCAGTTACTCGGGGCAGTCGCCCTACAATGAGCAGTTCTTC | CASSYSGQSPYNEQFF
TRBJ2-7 | TRBV4-3 | - | - | TGCGCCAGCAGCCAAGATGGAGAGGGATCGGTATACGAGCAGTACTTC | CASSQDGEGSVYEQYF
TRBJ2-2 | TRBV30 | - | - | TGTGCCTGGAGTGATGAGCGGTTCACCGGGGAGCTGTTTTTT | CAWSDERFTGELFF
TRBJ2-7 | TRBV18 | TRBD1 | - | TGTGCCAGCTCACGGGCCGGGACAGGGACCTACGAGCAGTACTTC | CASSRAGTGTYEQYF
TRBJ2-3 | TRBV5-1 | - | - | TGCGCCAGCAGCGCGCTAACAGATACGCAGTATTTT | CASSALTDTQYF
TRBJ2-7 | TRBV4-1 | TRBD2 | - | TGCGCCAGCAGCCAAGAAGGCCTTAGCGGGCTTATCTACGAGCAGTACTTC | CASSQEGLSGLIYEQYF
TRBJ1-2 | TRBV19 | TRBD1 | - | TGTGCCACCCAGGGACAGGGTAACTATGGCTACACCTTC | CATQGQGNYGYTF
TRBJ2-5 | TRBV11-2 | TRBD1 | once | TGTGCCAGCAGCTTAGGGGACAGAGAAGAGACCCAGTACTTC | CASSLGDREETQYF
TRBJ2-7 | TRBV10-3 | TRBD1 | - | TGTGCCATCAGTGAGTCGGGACAGGGCACCTACGAGCAGTACTTC | CAISESGQGTYEQYF
TRBJ2-3 | TRBV7-9 | TRBD1 | - | TGTGCCAGCAGCCCCTCTCCCGGGACAGGGGTCCAAGATACGCAGTATTTT | CASSPSPGTGVQDTQYF
TRBJ1-1 | TRBV7-8 | TRBD1 | - | TGTGCCAGCAGCTTTTCGACAGGGGGGACTGAAGCTTTCTTT | CASSFSTGGTEAFF
TRBJ2-7 | TRBV27 | TRBD2 | - | TGTGCCAGCAGTCCGGGACTAGCGGGATACGAGCAGTACTTC | CASSPGLAGYEQYF
TRBJ2-1 | TRBV7-2 | TRBD2 | - | TGTGCCAGCAGCTCCGTAGCGGGAGGGGGGCGCAGTGAGCAGTTCTTC | CASSSVAGGGRSEQFF
TRBJ2-1 | TRBV29-1 | - | - | TGCAGCGTTGAAGTCAACCCGAGCGACTACAATGAGCAGTTCTTC | CSVEVNPSDYNEQFF
TRBJ1-1 | TRBV29-1 | - | - | TGCAGCGTCGCCCCGACAGGTTGGGACACTCAAGCTTTCTTT | CSVAPTGWDTQAFF
TRBJ2-5 | TRBV5-4 | TRBD1 | - | TGTGCCAGCAGCCACCGGGACAGCCCTCAAGAGACCCAGTACTTC | CASSHRDSPQETQYF
TRBJ2-4 | TRBV30 | - | - | TGTGCCTGGAGTGTACCCTATGGGGCGAAGACCTCCAAAAACATTCAGTACTTC | CAWSVPYGAKTSKNIQYF
TRBJ2-2 | TRBV19 | TRBD2 | - | TGTGCCAGTAGCCCTAGCGGGGGGGCCCCCGGGGAGCTGTTTTTT | CASSPSGGAPGELFF
TRBJ2-1 | TRBV29-1 | TRBD1 | - | TGCAGCGTTGAAGGGCGACAGGGGGCTTCCTACAATGAGCAGTTCTTC | CSVEGRQGASYNEQFF
TRBJ2-7 | TRBV11-2 | TRBD1 | - | TGTGCCAGCAGCTTAGGTTTCTGGACAGGGGGTCGGGACGAGCAGTACTTC | CASSLGFWTGGRDEQYF
TRBJ1-6 | TRBV2 | - | - | TGTGCCAGCAGTAAGCGCGGGACCCCCGGGGATTCACCCCTCCACTTT | CASSKRGTPGDSPLHF
TRBJ1-2 | TRBV18 | - | - | TGTGCCAGCCTAACAGGGTACAACAACTATGGCTACACCTTC | CASLTGYNNYGYTF
TRBJ2-7 | TRBV6-1 | - | - | TGTGCCAGCAGTGAAATAACAGATCTCTCCTACGAGCAGTACTTC | CASSEITDLSYEQYF
TRBJ2-3 | TRBV14 | TRBD2 | - | TGTGCCAGCAGCCAAGGGGAGGGACTACCCACTTACCACTACCGCACAGATACGCAGTATTTT | CASSQGEGLPTYHYRTDTQYF
TRBJ1-5 | TRBV11-3 | TRBD1 | - | TGTGCCAGCAGCTTAGGCCGCGGGACAGGGTATTTTCAGCCCCAGCATTTT | CASSLGRGTGYFQPQHF
TRBJ2-2 | TRBV10-3 | - | once | TGTGCCATCAGCCCCGGTTCCGGGGAGCTGTTTTTT | CAISPGSGELFF
TRBJ1-2 | TRBV9 | TRBD1 | - | TGTGCCAGCAGCCCCAGGACAGGCCTTTCCACCGATGGCTACACCTTC | CASSPRTGLSTDGYTF
TRBJ1-1 | TRBV19 | TRBD1 | - | TGTGCCAGTAGTATAACAGGGGTCGGAACTGAAGCTTTCTTT | CASSITGVGTEAFF
TRBJ2-7 | TRBV15 | TRBD2 | few | TGTGCCACCAGCAGAGGGCTCGGGGGGTCCTACGAGCAGTACTTC | CATSRGLGGSYEQYF
TRBJ1-4 | TRBV3-1/TRBV3-2 | - | - | TGTGCCAGCAGCCAAAAGATGGGGGGAAAACTGTTTTTT | CASSQKMGGKLFF
TRBJ1-1 | TRBV5-1 | - | - | TGCGCCAGCAGAGGGGCCAAATTTGGGAACACTGAAGCTTTCTTT | CASRGAKFGNTEAFF
TRBJ1-1 | TRBV6-2/TRBV6-3 | - | - | TGTGCCAGCAGCCAGACAGTGAACACTGAAGCTTTCTTT | CASSQTVNTEAFF
TRBJ2-2 | TRBV6-2/TRBV6-3 | - | - | TGTGCCAGCAGTTATCAGGGTTCGGACGGGGAGCTGTTTTTT | CASSYQGSDGELFF
TRBJ1-1 | TRBV4-1 | TRBD1 | - | TGCGCCAGCAGCCAAGAAATAGGGACAGGGGCCGTCATGAACACTGAAGCTTTCTTT | CASSQEIGTGAVMNTEAFF
TRBJ2-1 | TRBV10-2 | - | few | TGCGCCAGCACCCGGGGGCTAGCGGCCTCGGTAGAGCAGTTCTTC | CASTRGLAASVEQFF
TRBJ1-3 | TRBV4-1 | - | few | TGCGCCAGCAGCCAAGATCTTCGGGGTTCGATTTGGGACACCATATATTTT | CASSQDLRGSIWDTIYF
TRBJ2-1 | TRBV7-2 | TRBD2 | few | TGTGCCAGCAGCCTACCGCTGACTAGCGGGAGGGCCCTCGAAAATGAGCAGTTCTTC | CASSLPLTSGRALENEQFF
TRBJ1-1 | TRBV27 | TRBD1 | - | TGTGCCAGCAGCGGTGGTCCGGGACAGGGGCCCCCTGAAGCTTTCTTT | CASSGGPGQGPPEAFF
TRBJ2-7 | TRBV2 | - | - | TGTGCCAGCAGTGAGGAGGGTTTCTCCTACGAGCAGTACTTC | CASSEEGFSYEQYF
TRBJ2-1 | TRBV3-1/TRBV3-2 | - | - | TGTGCCAGCAGCCAACCAGGTTGGAATGAGCAGTTCTTC | CASSQPGWNEQFF
TRBJ1-3 | TRBV4-1 | - | - | TGCGCCAGCAGCCAAGACAAGAGCTCTGGAAACACCATATATTTT | CASSQDKSSGNTIYF
TRBJ1-6 | TRBV30 | - | - | TGTGCCTGGAGCTGGGGAGGGGATAAGAATTCACCCCTCCACTTT | CAWSWGGDKNSPLHF
TRBJ1-2 | TRBV27 | - | few | TGTGCCACCAAGCCAACCAGGGGATACTATGGCTACACCTTC | CATKPTRGYYGYTF
TRBJ2-7 | TRBV14 | TRBD2 | - | TGTGCCAGCAGCGAAGGACTAGACCTCGAGCAGTACTTC | CASSEGLDLEQYF
TRBJ2-2 | TRBV27 | TRBD2 | - | TGTGCCAGCAGGAGACCGGGACTAGTGAGCGGGGAGCTGTTTTTT | CASRRPGLVSGELFF
TRBJ2-1 | TRBV5-1 | TRBD2 | once | TGCGCCAGCCAGACCCTGGCTAGCGGGGGAACCTACAATGAGCAGTTCTTC | CASQTLASGGTYNEQFF
TRBJ1-6 | TRBV5-1 | TRBD1 | many | TGCGCCAGCAGCTTCCCGAACTCTACAGGGGGTGGCTCCTATAATTCACCCCTCCACTTT | CASSFPNSTGGGSYNSPLHF
TRBJ2-7 | TRBV7-9 | TRBD2 | - | TGTGCCAGCAGCTTGGCGGGAGGAAACGAGCAGTACTTC | CASSLAGGNEQYF
TRBJ2-6 | TRBV5-6 | TRBD1 | - | TGTGCCAGCAGCCCGAGACAGGGGGCGGGTGGGGCCAACGTCCTGACTTTC | CASSPRQGAGGANVLTF
TRBJ2-7 | TRBV18 | - | - | TGTGCCAGCTCACCGGACAGCTACGAGCAGTACTTC | CASSPDSYEQYF
TRBJ2-1 | TRBV19 | TRBD2 | few | TGTGCCAGTAGTTCCCGAGCGGGAGGGACCTACAATGAGCAGTTCTTC | CASSSRAGGTYNEQFF
TRBJ2-1 | TRBV10-3 | TRBD2 | - | TGTGCCATCAGACGACAAGCGGGAGGGCCAGACAATGAGCAGTTCTTC | CAIRRQAGGPDNEQFF
TRBJ2-7 | TRBV5-4 | TRBD1 | - | TGTGCCAGCAGCGTGGGGACAGGGGGCGGCTACGAGCAGTACTTC | CASSVGTGGGYEQYF